This T cell receptor (beta chain) was sequenced during a study of identifying expanded T cells in peripheral blood. Germline V CDR1 and CDR2: SGHRS, YFSETQ. V shed 4 bases, J shed 4 bases, and the junction held 6 bases outside the gene matches. The CDR3 is 14 residues long. Method: immunoSEQ multiplex PCR; TCRdb's copy keeps in-frame clones and lacks some. Of under 95,000 clones listed, approximately 90% are singletons. Sequencing was performed on blood. This receptor was identified in a person aged 18 to 75 in good health. V and J are TRBV5-1 and TRBJ2-7; 9 nucleotides match TRBD1. CDR3 in amino acids: CASSPRDRVYEQYF. The CDR3 coding sequence is TGCGCCAGCAGCCCCAGGGACAGGGTTTACGAGCAGTACTTC.